This T cell receptor beta chain was found in a study of spatial heterogeneity in lung cancer (dated by TCRdb to about 2019). In terms of the full investigation: Beta-chain transcripts were consistently detected in greater numbers than alpha-chain transcripts, which likely reflected higher beta-chain transcript abundance. In tumor regions, TCR transcript counts showed a strong correlation with a T cell transcriptional module score from matched bulk RNA-seq. In the raw uncorrected reads, each unique combination of TCR and UMI appeared more than ten times on average. The study quantitatively compared TCR alpha and beta repertoires across multiple tumor regions, matched nontumor lung and blood in non-small cell lung cancer. Nonsynonymous mutation counts, determined by whole-exome sequencing of tumor tissue, were related to TCR repertoire features. Both alpha and beta chains were TCR-sequenced in hundreds of tumor regions, approximately 68 matched nontumor lung samples and some 50 PBMC samples obtained at surgery.

The library was prepared using 5' RACE. The instrument given in TCRdb is NextSeq 500. To allow correction of PCR and sequencing errors, the TCR library protocol tagged every TCR cDNA molecule with a unique molecular identifier. Per the original workflow: TCR identification, UMI-based error correction and CDR3 extraction were all carried out with Decombinator tools. TCRs above a frequency of 2 per 1,000, corresponding to the top 1% of the tumor frequency distribution, were defined as expanded. Expanded tumor TCRs statistically deemed absent (corrected P<0.05) from at least one tumor region were classed as regional, and all other expanded tumor TCRs were classed as ubiquitous. Rényi diversity was computed with the R vegan package after subsampling each repertoire 100 times to 5,000 TCRs. CDR3 similarity networks were built from amino acid triplet string-kernel similarity, with CDR3s being connected when pairwise similarity was above 0.82. TCRdb's own reprocessing of the public reads used fastp at Q25 and MiXCR and kept productive beta chains. Identical CDR3 protein sequences are pooled into one entry, listed with their most common genes and DNA. Here the V and J calls rest on TCRdb's processing, not on the authors' analysis. Across this sample there are about 18,000 distinct CDR3 sequences, with approximately 8.3% seen only once. The ten largest clones capture 23% of the sample.

Notes on this clonotype: Its antigen is currently not known. Base qualities were left out, and no much larger clone turns up one base away.

The label giving this sample's time point can be read as: sample taken at primary tumor resection. Donors were 65 to 85 patients with early-stage, untreated non-small cell lung cancer from the lung TRACERx cohort. TCR sequencing used whole RNA extracted from tumor and nontumor lung tissue, or from cryopreserved PBMC samples, without cell sorting. A patient was chosen for TCR sequencing only when enough RNA was available from at least two tumor regions. Before being selected, tumor and adjacent nontumor lung specimens were reviewed by a lung pathologist. On the study overall, not on this receptor specifically: TCR-seq was estimated to cover only approximately 7% of tumor T cells for alpha chains and roughly 12% for beta chains. The tumor nonsynonymous mutation count correlated with the number of expanded alpha and beta TCRs within the tumor. The count of ubiquitous expanded TCRs correlated with the count of ubiquitous nonsynonymous mutations, and the count of regional expanded TCRs correlated with the count of regional nonsynonymous mutations. Confirming at a functional level the hypothesis that regional TCRs recognize regional mutations was considered to require additional single-cell paired TCR alpha and beta sequencing.

Here the sequenced sample was lung tumor tissue, taken at surgery. This sequence was found in a male donor with early-stage non-small cell lung cancer.

The sequenced DNA is TGCAGTGCTAGGTCCTTTAGTGGGGTTAAAGATGAGCAGTTCTTC. It is translated as CSARSFSGVKDEQFF. The chain was built from TRBV20-1 and TRBJ2-1; the D gene lacks a confident call. From the cysteine up to the phenylalanine, the CDR3 has a length of 15 residues. Just the 45-base CDR3 DNA is kept, in frame starting at base 1. Via the germline V gene (reference sequence), CDR1 is DFQATT and CDR2 SNEGSKA. Trimming removed 3 bases from V and 8 bases from J, leaving 20 bases between the germline ends.